This entry lists 17 T cell receptor beta chains sequenced from one sample in a study of blood T cell repertoires in COVID-19. Some clones are missing from TCRdb's copy, which holds only in-frame ones; the method was immunoSEQ multiplex PCR. In the table there are 99,000 or so clones, 84% of which are singletons. The sample consisted of peripheral blood. These TCRs come from a man between 70 and 80 years old with active or convalescent COVID-19.

V gene TRBV28 combines with J gene TRBJ2-1, with D perhaps matching TRBD2 (5 bases). The CDR3 runs 17 residues. From germline, CDR1 is MDHEN and CDR2 SYDVKM. V was shortened by 2 bases and J by 3 bases, with 17 bases between the two germline ends. CDR3: CASSLSLGLKDYNEQFF. For the CDR3, the DNA is TGTGCCAGCAGTTTAAGCCTCGGACTCAAGGACTACAATGAGCAGTTCTTC.

This clone has only a few counts. This chain connects TRBV5-1 to TRBJ1-6; 7 bases map to TRBD1. V lost 4 bases, J lost 9 bases, and 7 bases stayed unmatched. Germline V gives CDR1 SGHRS, CDR2 YFSETQ. This CDR3 has 14 amino acids. The CDR3 region is CASSLGQEVSPLHF. The CDR3 DNA reads as TGCGCCAGCAGCCTTGGACAGGAGGTTTCACCCCTCCACTTT.

The chain links TRBV5-1 to TRBJ2-3; 8 bases match TRBD2. This CDR3 spans 16 amino acids. With V trimmed by 3 bases and J by 2 bases, 8 bases remained unmatched. Germline V lookup: CDR1 SGHRS, CDR2 YFSETQ. This CDR3 is CASSSAGDPYTDTQYF. The CDR3, as DNA: TGCGCCAGCAGCTCAGCGGGGGACCCCTACACAGATACGCAGTATTTT.

The chain has TRBV5-4 and TRBJ2-7; 10 bases align to TRBD2. V was clipped by 3 bases and J by 6 bases; unmatched bases: 21. The CDR3 has 19 amino acids. Germline CDR1 and CDR2: SGHNT and YYREEE (reference sequence). CDR3 in DNA: TGTGCCAGCAGCTCCGGATTGGGTCTAGCGGGGGCCACGTCGGCCGAGCAGTACTTC. It is translated as CASSSGLGLAGATSAEQYF.

The gene calls are TRBV5-6 and TRBJ2-1; D unresolved. Germline CDR1 is SGHDT and CDR2 is YYEEEE. The V end lost 0 bases, the J end lost 4 bases, and 8 bases lay between the germline ends. CDR3 length: 14 amino acids. In nucleotides, the CDR3 is TGTGCCAGCAGCTTGGGGCCCTCGTACAATGAGCAGTTCTTC. Translating it yields CASSLGPSYNEQFF.

The chain is built from TRBV5-8 and TRBJ1-6, with unresolved D. Trimming pared 8 bases from V and 0 bases from J, leaving 9 bases between. The CDR3 is 14 amino acids. Germline V gives CDR1 SGHTS, CDR2 YDEGEE. The CDR3 DNA sequence: TGTGCCAGTCAGCGGAGCTCCTATAATTCACCCCTCCACTTT. Encoded protein: CASQRSSYNSPLHF.

The J gene is TRBJ1-5, the V gene TRBV7-2; TRBD1 aligns across 8 bases. CDR3 length: 16 amino acids. Germline-derived CDR1 and CDR2 are SGHTA and FQGNSA. V lost 5 bases, J lost 4 bases, and 10 bases stayed unmatched. The CDR3 DNA is TGTGCCAGCAGCCCAGACGGCAGGGGGCTTAATCAGCCCCAGCATTTT. This gives the protein CASSPDGRGLNQPQHF.

The chain uses TRBV19 and TRBJ1-1; 9 bases are a match to TRBD1. J lost 1 base, V lost 4 bases, and 10 bases had no gene match. The CDR3 contains 17 residues. CDR1 and CDR2 (germline): LNHDA, SQIVND (reference sequence). The CDR3: CASSTLDRGLGNTEAFF. The CDR3 nucleotides read TGTGCCAGTAGTACACTCGACAGGGGGTTGGGGAACACTGAAGCTTTCTTT.

The chain is built from TRBV7-2 and TRBJ1-2; D perhaps matches TRBD1 (5 bases). The ends were cut back, 5 bases at V and 4 bases at J, with 14 bases in the middle. The CDR3 covers 14 residues. The germline CDR1 and CDR2 sequences are SGHTA and FQGNSA. CDR3 in DNA: TGTGCCAGCAGCAATCGACAGCTAGGCTATGGCTACACCTTC. This codes for CASSNRQLGYGYTF.

The chain links TRBV30 to TRBJ1-6; no firm D call. The germline V gene encodes CDR1 GTSNPN and CDR2 SVGIG (reference sequence). V was cut by 0 bases and J by 10 bases, with 10 bases left in between. The CDR3 spans 13 residues. This CDR3 reads CAWSVDGGSPLHF. The CDR3 DNA reads as TGTGCCTGGAGTGTGGACGGAGGATCACCCCTCCACTTT. Full variable domain (rest looked up from reference TRBV30 and TRBJ1-6): SQTIHQWPATLVQPVGSPLSLECTVEGTSNPNLYWYRQAAGRGLQLLFYSVGIGQISSEVPQNLSASRPQDRQFILSSKKLLLSDSGFYLCAWSVDGGSPLHFGNGTRLTVT.

The chain carries TRBV27 and TRBJ2-3, with 8 bases fitting TRBD2. The V and J ends lost 4 bases and 3 bases, in that order; junction bases with no gene match: 6. The CDR3 covers 15 residues. The germline V gene has CDR1 MNHEY and CDR2 SMNVEV (reference sequence). The CDR3 nucleotides read TGTGCCAGCAGTTATCGGGGGGGCATAACAGATACGCAGTATTTT. This codes for CASSYRGGITDTQYF.

The chain couples TRBV4-3 to TRBJ2-1; 7 nucleotides agree with TRBD2. This CDR3 spans 16 amino acids. The germline CDR1 and CDR2 sequences are LGHNA and YSLEER. V trimming: 0 bases; J trimming: 3 bases; junction bases outside the gene matches: 5. As DNA, the CDR3 is TGCGCCAGCAGCCAAGATCGAGGGAGGGGCTACAATGAGCAGTTCTTC. Translation: CASSQDRGRGYNEQFF.

The rearrangement joins TRBV2 to TRBJ1-2; tentatively, D is TRBD1 (5 bases). CDR3 length: 15 residues. V lost 6 bases to trimming and J lost 8 bases, with 22 bases between them. In germline, CDR1 is SNHLY, CDR2 FYNNEI. CDR3 sequence reads: CASSPTEKGLGGYTF. The CDR3 DNA is TGTGCCAGCAGCCCGACAGAGAAGGGGCTAGGAGGCTACACCTTC.

The rearrangement links TRBV4-1 to TRBJ2-7, with 7 bases fitting TRBD1. Germline V gene data show CDR1 as MGHRA and CDR2 as YSYEKL. This CDR3 is built from 14 residues. The ends lost 1 base at V and 5 bases at J; junction bases unmatched: 5. The CDR3 sequence is CASSQVTGLDEQYF. The DNA of the CDR3 is TGCGCCAGCAGCCAAGTGACAGGGTTGGACGAGCAGTACTTC.

V and J are TRBV4-2 and TRBJ1-2, with 7 bases lining up with TRBD1. Per germline, CDR1 LGHNA and CDR2 YNFKEQ. The length of the CDR3 is 16 residues. V lost 2 bases, J lost 5 bases, and 11 bases stayed unmatched. DNA for the CDR3: TGTGCCAGCAGCCAAATACAGGGGCATCCTACTTATGGCTACACCTTC. Its translation: CASSQIQGHPTYGYTF.

The gene calls are TRBV28 and TRBJ2-3; 7 bases align to TRBD1. This CDR3 is 17 amino acids long. J gave up 2 bases and V 3 bases, and 11 bases lay outside the gene matches. Germline V CDR1 and CDR2: MDHEN, SYDVKM. The CDR3 DNA reads TGTGCCAGCAGTTTCGAGGGGGCCGGGCGTATCACAGATACGCAGTATTTT. Residues: CASSFEGAGRITDTQYF.

This chain connects TRBV21-1 to TRBJ1-5; the DNA was not used to check the table's D call, TRBD1. TRBV21-1 is marked as a pseudogene. The CDR3 loop spans 16 amino acids. CDR3: CASSKGSDRGNQPQHF. In nucleotides, the CDR3 is TGTGCCAGCAGCAAGGGATCGGACAGAGGCAATCAGCCCCAGCATTTT.